The 4 T cell receptor beta chains below come from one sample, sequenced in a study of T cell changes during pregnancy in multiple sclerosis (dated by TCRdb to the late 2010s). Library preparation employed the immunoSEQ multiplex PCR assay. TCRdb mirrors the immuneACCESS table, restricted to in-frame sequences. Some clones are absent from its copies; in checked studies, under half trace to an unresolved V gene, and the reason for the others is unknown. The sample data list around 40,000 clones, and roughly 90% of these were observed just once. In total, the top ten clones hold roughly 0.39% of the sample. Source: CD4+ T cells from peripheral blood mononuclear cells, taken in the second trimester of pregnancy. The receptors were sampled from a female donor with multiple sclerosis, enrolled in a pregnancy study.

V and J are TRBV2 and TRBJ2-7; 12 bases line up with TRBD2. J lost 2 bases, V lost 6 bases, and 8 bases had no gene match. Germline V gene lookup returns CDR1 SNHLY and CDR2 FYNNEI. CDR3 length: 16 residues. The CDR3 region has the DNA TGTGCCAGCAGCATCAACGGACTAGCGGGAACCTACGAGCAGTACTTC. Its translation is CASSINGLAGTYEQYF. Looking up the rest from reference TRBV2 and TRBJ2-7 gives the full variable domain: EPEVTQTPSHQVTQMGQEVILRCVPISNHLYFYWYRQILGQKVEFLVSFYNNEISEKSEIFDDQFSVERPDGSNFTLKIRSTKLEDSAMYFCASSINGLAGTYEQYFGPGTRLTVT.

This chain connects TRBV11-2 to TRBJ2-7, with a weak D call TRBD2 (5 bases). The CDR3 runs 14 residues. The germline V and J ends were trimmed by 1 base and 3 bases, with 10 bases remaining between them. The germline CDR1 and CDR2 sequences are SGHAT and FQNNGV. CDR3 region: CASSLGGRDYEQYF. CDR3 nucleotide sequence: TGTGCCAGCAGCTTAGGGGGTCGGGACTACGAGCAGTACTTC.

The chain combines TRBV30 with TRBJ2-4, with TRBD2 matching 8 bases. V trimming: 0 bases; J trimming: 8 bases; junction bases outside the gene matches: 3. The CDR3 is 13 amino acids. Germline V gene sequence: CDR1 GTSNPN, CDR2 SVGIG (reference sequence). CDR3 in DNA: TGTGCCTGGAGTGTGTCCGGGGGGGACATTCAGTACTTC. Residues: CAWSVSGGDIQYF.

CDR3 in amino acids: CASSQELAGTYEQYF. In nucleotides, the CDR3 is TGTGCCAGCAGCCAAGAACTAGCGGGGACCTACGAGCAGTACTTC. The chain employs TRBV14 and TRBJ2-7, with 10 bases matching TRBD2. CDR1 is SGHDN and CDR2 is FVKESK in the germline V gene. The CDR3 is 15 amino acids. With 0 bases clipped from V and 2 bases from J, the junction kept 1 base outside the gene matches.